Detailed here is one T cell receptor (beta chain). Its antigen remains unidentified. The record originates from a study of cytomegalovirus exposure and HLA in healthy donors. Study-level information: The Caucasian-associated ancestry cluster held around 76% of 350 to 450 genotyped donors.

13 Jbeta primers and 60 Vbeta primers were used for the PCR. How the authors handled the data: An analysis performed later counted around 86 million unique TCR beta chains (roughly 9.9 million of them shared). Method: immunoSEQ multiplex PCR; TCRdb's copy keeps in-frame clones and lacks some. D and trimming were read from the DNA, whereas the V and J calls and clone size are those reported in that table. The sample lists 200,000 to 250,000 clones, around four fifths occurring once. Study-wide findings and caveats: Investigators reported more than 150 TCR beta chains as tied to cytomegalovirus.

CDR1 is MNHNS and CDR2 is SASEGT in the germline V gene. Trimming removed 4 bases at V and 0 bases at J, with 13 bases between. The CDR3 loop spans 16 amino acids. This sequence originates from a woman aged 60-75 years in good health and CMV-seropositive. Sequencing used PBMCs. The chain employs TRBV6-1 and TRBJ1-3; unclear D gene. DNA for the CDR3: TGTGCCAGCAGTGCTGGCCGGGGAGGCTCTGGAAACACCATATATTTT. It is translated as CASSAGRGGSGNTIYF.